This TCR beta chain was sequenced in a study of tumor-infiltrating lymphocytes in localized non-small cell lung cancer. The length of the CDR3 is 13 residues. V was trimmed by 0 bases and J by 1 base, leaving 3 bases between them. Germline V gene sequence: CDR1 KGHSH, CDR2 LQKENI. Worth noting for this clone: The antigen remains unidentified.

Using immunoSEQ multiplex PCR, the repertoire was profiled, and TCRdb retains in-frame clones only, with some absent. This table has a few thousand clones, more than 65% appearing once. Study-wide results and caveats: Available tissue quantity limited TCR sequencing to a patient subset. Different pieces of the same tissue went to different assays, confounding technical variation with intratumor heterogeneity.

The sample taken for sequencing was uninvolved lung tissue not adjacent to the tumor. V and J are TRBV18 and TRBJ1-1; no clear D. The sequence was collected from a human donor with non-small cell lung cancer. The CDR3 here is CASSPPGNTEAFF. The CDR3 nucleotides are TGTGCCAGCTCACCACCGGGGAACACTGAAGCTTTCTTT.